These 20 T cell receptor beta chains came from one sample sequenced in a study of blood T cell repertoires in COVID-19. Some clones are missing from TCRdb's copy, which holds only in-frame ones; the method was immunoSEQ multiplex PCR. There are more than 300,000 clones in the sample; about nine tenths occur only once, and over 9% lies in the top ten. Sample: PBMCs or T cells enriched from blood (not recorded which). The receptors originated from a woman in her 30s who had recovered from COVID-19.

The chain recombines TRBV7-9 with TRBJ1-6, with 7 nucleotides matching TRBD1. Germline V gives CDR1 SEHNR, CDR2 FQNEAQ (reference sequence). CDR3 length equals 17 residues. The J segment lost 0 bases and the V segment lost 6 bases, leaving 8 bases of the junction unmatched. CDR3 loop: CASSLGQTSSYNSPLHF. CDR3 nucleotide sequence: TGTGCCAGCAGTTTGGGACAGACGAGCTCCTATAATTCACCCCTCCACTTT.

The V gene is TRBV6-5, the J gene TRBJ1-2; a weak D match, TRBD1 (5 bases). CDR1 and CDR2 (germline): MNHEY, SVGAGI. V was cut by 2 bases and J by 7 bases, with 20 bases left in between. The CDR3 loop spans 16 amino acids. The CDR3 coding sequence is TGTGCCAGCAGTTACCTGGGTACAGGAAAGGATCGTGGCTACACCTTC. This sequence encodes CASSYLGTGKDRGYTF.

J is TRBJ2-5 and V is TRBV19; a weak D match, TRBD1 (5 bases). This CDR3 is built from 13 residues. Germline lookup yields CDR1 LNHDA and CDR2 SQIVND (reference sequence). Deletions cut 4 bases from V and 1 base from J, with 7 bases between. CDR3 nucleotide sequence: TGTGCCAGTAGTAGACAGCCCCAAGAGACCCAGTACTTC. As protein: CASSRQPQETQYF.

The CDR3 sequence: CASSFDPSGGYTF. The CDR3 DNA sequence: TGTGCCAGCAGTTTCGACCCCTCGGGTGGCTACACCTTC. The chain is built from TRBV28 and TRBJ1-2; D unresolved. This CDR3 has 13 residues. Per the germline V gene, CDR1 is MDHEN and CDR2 is SYDVKM. Trimming stripped 3 bases from V and 7 bases from J, with 12 bases between.

This chain joins TRBV11-3 and TRBJ2-1, with 7 bases identical to TRBD1. CDR1 and CDR2 (germline): SGHNT, YENEEA. The CDR3 spans 16 residues. V shed 2 bases, J shed 5 bases, and the junction held 9 bases outside the gene matches. CDR3 in DNA: TGTGCCAGCAGCTTATCATTTGGGACAGAGAACAATGAGCAGTTCTTC. The encoded protein is CASSLSFGTENNEQFF.

This sequence joins TRBV3-1 (or the pseudogene TRBV3-2) and TRBJ2-2; no firm D call. Trimming stripped 4 bases from V and 7 bases from J, with 16 bases between. The CDR3 length is 15 residues. Germline CDR1 and CDR2: LGHDT and YNNKEL (reference sequence). The CDR3: CASSRVVEVGGELFF. The CDR3 region has the DNA TGTGCCAGCAGCCGCGTCGTAGAGGTCGGCGGGGAGCTGTTTTTT.

V and J are TRBV15 and TRBJ1-3; D remains unclear. V was pared by 0 bases and J by 7 bases, with 4 bases between. CDR1 LNHNV and CDR2 YYDKDF come from the germline V gene (reference sequence). This CDR3 region has 12 residues. The CDR3 DNA is TGTGCCACCAGCAGAGATTCTAACACCATATATTTT. Residues: CATSRDSNTIYF.

DNA of the CDR3: TGTGCCAGCAGCCAGGCGGGACAGGGAGGAGGTCAAGAGACCCAGTACTTC. This sequence encodes CASSQAGQGGGQETQYF. V gene TRBV3-1 (or the pseudogene TRBV3-2) combines with J gene TRBJ2-5; TRBD1 agrees at 9 bases. The V gene's germline CDR1 is LGHDT and CDR2 YNNKEL (reference sequence). This CDR3 is built from 17 residues. J lost 2 bases, V lost 3 bases, and 10 bases had no gene match.

This sequence joins TRBV19 and TRBJ1-2, with a possible D match to TRBD1 (5 bases). V was shortened by 3 bases and J by 3 bases, with 8 bases between the two germline ends. CDR1 and CDR2 (germline): LNHDA, SQIVND (reference sequence). The CDR3 spans 13 residues. The CDR3 region has the DNA TGTGCCAGTAGTATGACAGCTGACTATGGCTACACCTTC. It specifies CASSMTADYGYTF.

The chain is built from TRBV30 and TRBJ2-1, with a possible D match to TRBD2 (6 bases). The germline V gene has CDR1 GTSNPN and CDR2 SVGIG (reference sequence). This CDR3 is 13 amino acids long. Trimming cost V 3 bases and J 3 bases, with 9 bases left between them. The CDR3 DNA reads as TGTGCCTGGAGCGCGGGGCTCTACAATGAGCAGTTCTTC. Protein product: CAWSAGLYNEQFF.

The chain is built from TRBV9 and TRBJ2-7, with a tentative D call TRBD2 (5 bases). The CDR3 consists of 14 residues. Trimming shortened V by 7 bases and J by 1 base, and 15 bases separated the two germline ends. Germline CDR1 reads SGDLS; CDR2 reads YYNGEE. CDR3 in DNA: TGTGCCAGCTCTCCTAGCACCCCGTCCTACGAGCAGTACTTC. This encodes CASSPSTPSYEQYF.

This clone was detected ten times or more. This rearrangement joins TRBV27 to TRBJ2-2; the D gene is possibly TRBD2 (5 bases). The germline V gene has CDR1 MNHEY and CDR2 SMNVEV (reference sequence). The CDR3 contains 13 residues. V lost 2 bases and J 5 bases, leaving 6 bases between the germline ends. CDR3 DNA sequence: TGTGCCAGCAGTTTAGGAGGAACCGGGGAGCTGTTTTTT. Its protein product is CASSLGGTGELFF.

The rearrangement links TRBV19 to TRBJ2-1, with TRBD1 as a possible D gene (6 bases). Germline CDR1 LNHDA, CDR2 SQIVND (reference sequence). The CDR3 spans 15 residues. The V end lost 5 bases, the J end lost 10 bases, and 21 bases lay between the germline ends. CDR3 region: CASSVPPGHLGEQFF. In nucleotides, the CDR3 is TGTGCCAGTAGTGTCCCTCCGGGACACTTGGGAGAGCAGTTCTTC.

The gene calls are TRBV5-1 and TRBJ1-2; perhaps TRBD1 as D (6 bases). CDR1 and CDR2 from the germline V gene are SGHRS and YFSETQ. CDR3 size: 13 residues. With 2 bases removed from V and 4 bases from J, the gap between germline ends came to 9 bases. CDR3 sequence reads: CASSLGQLYGYTF. In DNA form, the CDR3 reads TGCGCCAGCAGCTTAGGACAGCTCTATGGCTACACCTTC.

This chain connects TRBV5-1 to TRBJ2-7; perhaps TRBD1 as D (7 bases). Trimming pared 4 bases from V and 2 bases from J, leaving 16 bases between. The CDR3 is made up of 15 amino acids. Germline CDR1 is SGHRS and CDR2 is YFSETQ. The CDR3 here is CASSGGLGGTYEQYF. CDR3 coding DNA: TGCGCCAGCAGCGGGGGGCTAGGGGGCACCTACGAGCAGTACTTC. Drawing the rest from reference TRBV5-1 and TRBJ2-7, the complete variable domain is KAGVTQTPRYLIKTRGQQVTLSCSPISGHRSVSWYQQTPGQGLQFLFEYFSETQRNKGNFPGRFSGRQFSNSRSEMNVSTLELGDSALYLCASSGGLGGTYEQYFGPGTRLTVT.

V and J are TRBV5-6 and TRBJ2-1; D is possibly TRBD1 (5 bases). The ends were cut back, 4 bases at V and 5 bases at J, with 10 bases in the middle. CDR1 and CDR2 from the germline V gene are SGHDT and YYEEEE. CDR3 length: 13 amino acids. This CDR3 is CASSPTGNNEQFF. CDR3 in DNA: TGTGCCAGCAGCCCAACAGGTAACAATGAGCAGTTCTTC.

DNA for the CDR3: TGCGCCAGCAGCCAAGATCAACAGTTCTCACCAGATACGCAGTATTTT. Protein: CASSQDQQFSPDTQYF. The chain has TRBV4-1 and TRBJ2-3; D is undetermined. Germline V gene sequence: CDR1 MGHRA, CDR2 YSYEKL. This CDR3 spans 16 amino acids. Trimming removed 0 bases from V and 4 bases from J, with 14 bases in between.

The chain employs TRBV28 and TRBJ2-1; maybe TRBD2 (8 bases). CDR3 size: 18 residues. The V gene lost 6 bases and the J gene lost 4 bases, with 25 bases spanning the gap. Germline V gene sequence: CDR1 MDHEN, CDR2 SYDVKM. In DNA, the CDR3 is TGTGCCAGCAGCCCGCACAGGGGTTGGGGCGGGGGGTACAATGAGCAGTTCTTC. Its protein product is CASSPHRGWGGGYNEQFF. Based on the CDR3 plus reference TRBV28 and TRBJ2-1, the full variable domain is DVKVTQSSRYLVKRTGEKVFLECVQDMDHENMFWYRQDPGLGLRLIYFSYDVKMKEKGDIPEGYSVSREKKERFSLILESASTNQTSMYLCASSPHRGWGGGYNEQFFGPGTRLTVL.

V gene TRBV18 combines with J gene TRBJ1-2; D possibly corresponds to TRBD1 (6 bases). CDR3 length: 14 residues. Trimming shortened V by 5 bases and J by 4 bases, and 14 bases separated the two germline ends. CDR1 KGHSH and CDR2 LQKENI come from the germline V gene. The CDR3 DNA reads TGTGCCAGCTCAGCCGACAGGTCAACCTATGGCTACACCTTC. Its translation is CASSADRSTYGYTF.

This clone was seen only a few times. This rearrangement joins TRBV10-3 to TRBJ1-6; 7 bases align to TRBD1. The V and J ends lost 6 bases and 8 bases, in that order; junction bases with no gene match: 10. Germline lookup yields CDR1 ENHRY and CDR2 SYGVKD. CDR3 length: 15 amino acids. CDR3 loop: CAISDRGGQDSPLHF. As DNA, the CDR3 is TGTGCCATCAGCGATCGAGGGGGCCAGGATTCACCCCTCCACTTT.